These 7 T cell receptor beta chains were all obtained from the same sample, sequenced in a study of CD8 T cells in ankylosing spondylitis. Study-level findings and limits: A TCR beta motif made of fewer than ten highly homologous variants seemed typical of ankylosing spondylitis blood.

In TCRdb, the 5' RACE reads were re-called with MiXCR into one record per CDR3 protein. The profile shows more than 300,000 distinct CDR3 sequences, roughly 8% of them singletons. These receptors are not linked to any known antigen. Specimen: blood, either unsorted or a sorted T cell fraction (not recorded which). The receptors stem from a male donor with ankylosing spondylitis.

The chain links TRBV5-5 to TRBJ1-6, with D possibly matching TRBD1 (6 bases). V was cut by 0 bases and J by 8 bases, with 18 bases left in between. The CDR3 contains 17 residues. Germline lookup yields CDR1 SGHKS and CDR2 YYEKEE (reference sequence). The CDR3 loop is CASSLVRGREIYSPLHF. The CDR3 nucleotides are TGTGCCAGCAGCTTGGTTCGGGGGCGCGAAATTTATTCACCCCTCCACTTT. The full variable domain, completed using reference TRBV5-5 and TRBJ1-6, is DAGVTQSPTHLIKTRGQQVTLRCSPISGHKSVSWYQQVLGQGPQFIFQYYEKEERGRGNFPDRFSARQFPNYSSELNVNALLLGDSALYLCASSLVRGREIYSPLHFGNGTRLTVT.

This clonotype was observed a handful of times. The chain carries TRBV7-9 and TRBJ2-5; 10 bases match TRBD2. Germline CDR1 is SEHNR and CDR2 is FQNEAQ (reference sequence). There are 14 residues in the CDR3. The V segment lost 6 bases and the J segment 2 bases; nucleotides outside the gene matches: 3. The CDR3 coding sequence is TGTGCCAGCAGACGGACTAGCGGACAAGAGACCCAGTACTTC. Amino acids: CASRRTSGQETQYF.

This clonotype was counted many times. This chain uses TRBV5-5 with TRBJ2-1, with D perhaps matching TRBD1 or TRBD2 (5 bases each). The CDR3 extends over 16 amino acids. Per the germline V gene, CDR1 is SGHKS and CDR2 is YYEKEE (reference sequence). V dropped 0 bases and J dropped 1 base, with 11 bases sitting between them. Here the CDR3 DNA reads TGTGCCAGCAGCTTGGGGGGGAGTTGGTCCTACAATGAGCAGTTCTTC. It specifies CASSLGGSWSYNEQFF.

Comments on this clonotype: The CDR3 ends on some other residue instead of the conserved phenylalanine or tryptophan, so this is likely a read error. The V gene is TRBV12-5, the J gene TRBJ1-1, with D unresolved. Germline CDR1 LGHNT, CDR2 FRNRAP. CDR3 length equals 13 residues. V was shortened by 6 bases and J by 2 bases, with 10 bases between the two germline ends. As DNA, the CDR3 is TGTGCTAGTGGGATCCGGGCCAACACTGAAGCTTTCTCT. Its translation is CASGIRANTEAFS.

This clonotype was recorded at least ten times. V is TRBV29-1 and J is TRBJ2-7; 9 positions match TRBD2. Trimming removed 6 bases from V and 6 bases from J; junction bases left unmatched: 9. CDR1 and CDR2 (germline): SQVTM, ANQGSEA. This CDR3 spans 13 amino acids. The CDR3 region is CSVTRTSAREQYF. The CDR3 region has the DNA TGCAGCGTGACACGGACTAGCGCCCGCGAGCAGTACTTC.

This clonotype was observed many times. The genes are TRBV5-5 and TRBJ2-5; TRBD1 is a possible D gene (5 bases). The CDR3 covers 14 residues. Trimming left V 3 bases short and J 5 bases short, with 14 bases between. CDR1 is SGHKS, CDR2 YYEKEE, per germline (reference sequence). The CDR3 protein is CASSSQGLVETQYF. For the CDR3, the DNA is TGTGCCAGCAGCTCTCAGGGTTTGGTGGAGACCCAGTACTTC. The full variable domain, completed using reference TRBV5-5 and TRBJ2-5, is DAGVTQSPTHLIKTRGQQVTLRCSPISGHKSVSWYQQVLGQGPQFIFQYYEKEERGRGNFPDRFSARQFPNYSSELNVNALLLGDSALYLCASSSQGLVETQYFGPGTRLLVL.

This clonotype was seen ten or more times. The V gene is TRBV12-3 or TRBV12-4, the J gene TRBJ2-1; D is perhaps TRBD2 (5 bases). V lost 1 base, J lost 10 bases, and 8 bases lay in between. This CDR3 spans 12 amino acids. Written as DNA, the CDR3 is TGTGCCAGCAGTTTAGTTTGGAGGGAGCAGTTCTTC. It yields the protein CASSLVWREQFF.